These 21 T cell receptor beta chains originate from one sample sequenced in a study of CD8 T cells in ankylosing spondylitis. Their specific antigens are unknown. Study findings and constraints: A TCR beta motif made of eight highly homologous variants seemed typical of ankylosing spondylitis blood.

TCRdb reprocessed the 5' RACE reads via MiXCR and lists one record per CDR3 protein. The sample lists 200,000 to 250,000 distinct CDR3 sequences, around 7.9% occurring once. Sequencing used blood, either unsorted or a sorted T cell fraction (not recorded which). The origin of the receptors is a male donor with ankylosing spondylitis.

This clonotype was recorded at least ten times. The chain is built from TRBV6-2 or TRBV6-3 and TRBJ1-1; 8 nucleotides line up with TRBD1. Germline V gene data show CDR1 as MNHEY and CDR2 as SVGEGT. J lost 0 bases, V lost 6 bases, and 6 bases had no gene match. The CDR3 consists of 15 residues. The CDR3 loop reads CASRQRTGMNTEAFF. The CDR3 nucleotides are TGTGCCAGCAGACAGAGGACAGGGATGAACACTGAAGCTTTCTTT.

The CDR3 sequence: CASGTGWAEAFF. In DNA form, the CDR3 reads TGTGCCAGCGGGACAGGGTGGGCTGAAGCTTTCTTT. The chain links TRBV6-1 to TRBJ1-1, with 9 bases fitting TRBD1. V was pared by 8 bases and J by 6 bases, with 4 bases of the junction left unmatched. Germline CDR1 and CDR2: MNHNS and SASEGT. The CDR3 contains 12 residues.

This clonotype was counted many times. The genes are TRBV6-2 or TRBV6-3 and TRBJ2-7, with 13 bases aligning to TRBD2. The V segment lost 6 bases and the J segment 2 bases; nucleotides outside the gene matches: 19. The CDR3 totals 20 residues. CDR1 MNHEY and CDR2 SVGEGT come from the germline V gene. The CDR3 sequence: CASRGLAGVRRQGSPYEQYF. CDR3 DNA: TGTGCCAGCAGAGGACTAGCGGGAGTACGGCGGCAAGGGTCCCCCTACGAGCAGTACTTC.

This clonotype was seen ten or more times. J is TRBJ2-1 and V is TRBV6-2 or TRBV6-3; a possible D gene is TRBD2 (5 bases). The germline V and J ends were trimmed by 2 bases and 7 bases, with 6 bases remaining between them. Germline CDR1 MNHEY, CDR2 SVGEGT. CDR3 length: 12 amino acids. CDR3 sequence (DNA): TGTGCCAGCAGTTACGAGGGTAATGAGCAGTTCTTC. Its translation is CASSYEGNEQFF.

This clonotype was seen many times. The chain employs TRBV7-9 and TRBJ2-7; 10 nucleotides agree with TRBD1. From germline, CDR1 is SEHNR and CDR2 FQNEAQ (reference sequence). J was trimmed by 6 bases and V by 3 bases; bases with no gene match: 8. The CDR3 has 15 amino acids. CDR3 DNA: TGTGCCAGCAGCTTCCGGGACAGGGGATCCCGCGAGCAGTACTTC. It codes for CASSFRDRGSREQYF.

This rearrangement joins TRBV5-6 to TRBJ2-5; no clear D gene. Germline CDR1 reads SGHDT; CDR2 reads YYEEEE. The CDR3 runs 16 residues. Trimming stripped 2 bases from V and 5 bases from J, with 19 bases between. The CDR3 DNA is TGTGCCAGCAGCTTTGAAGGGCCCAAACGTGGGGAGACCCAGTACTTC. This codes for CASSFEGPKRGETQYF.

This clonotype was seen at least ten times. V gene TRBV29-1 combines with J gene TRBJ1-2; the D is unclear. Germline V CDR1 and CDR2: SQVTM, ANQGSEA. CDR3 length: 14 residues. Between the trimmed V and J ends, which lost 5 bases and 0 bases, there was a span of 13 bases. The CDR3 coding sequence is TGCAGCGTTCACTTCGATAATGCTAACTATGGCTACACCTTC. It codes for CSVHFDNANYGYTF.

In this sample, this clonotype turned up many times. The chain employs TRBV27 and TRBJ1-2; D unresolved. CDR3 length: 14 amino acids. The V gene's germline CDR1 is MNHEY and CDR2 SMNVEV (reference sequence). Between the trimmed V and J ends, which lost 6 bases and 4 bases, there was a span of 15 bases. In nucleotides, the CDR3 is TGTGCCAGCAGCATAAGGCCCAGTACCTATGGCTACACCTTC. Its protein product is CASSIRPSTYGYTF.

This clonotype was detected many times. This rearrangement joins TRBV28 to TRBJ2-3, with 10 bases that match TRBD2. V trimming: 2 bases; J trimming: 2 bases; junction bases outside the gene matches: 1. The CDR3 length is 15 residues. CDR1 MDHEN and CDR2 SYDVKM come from the germline V gene. CDR3 nucleotide sequence: TGTGCCAGCAGTTTAACTAGCGGGGCCACAGATACGCAGTATTTT. Translated: CASSLTSGATDTQYF.

This chain joins TRBV11-1 and TRBJ1-1; unclear D gene. Germline loops: CDR1 SGHAT, CDR2 FQDESV (reference sequence). V lost 5 bases, J lost 8 bases, and 18 bases lay in between. This CDR3 comprises 14 residues. The CDR3 DNA is TGTGCCAGCAGCCCTGACCTCAACCTGGGGGAAGCTTTCTTT. Translating gives CASSPDLNLGEAFF.

There are many counts of this clonotype. The rearrangement joins TRBV10-3 to TRBJ2-7, with 8 bases aligning to TRBD1. This CDR3 contains 16 residues. Germline CDR1 reads ENHRY; CDR2 reads SYGVKD. V dropped 3 bases and J dropped 0; count of bases not matched to a gene: 7. In DNA form, the CDR3 reads TGTGCCATCAGTGACCCAGGACAGGGCAGCTCCTACGAGCAGTACTTC. It specifies CAISDPGQGSSYEQYF.

This clonotype was found many times. The chain joins TRBV4-1 to TRBJ1-1; D uncertain. The V gene's germline CDR1 is MGHRA and CDR2 YSYEKL. V was cut by 2 bases and J by 1 base, with 8 bases left in between. The CDR3 totals 14 residues. CDR3 residues: CASSQRAANTEAFF. DNA for the CDR3: TGCGCCAGCAGCCAAAGGGCCGCGAACACTGAAGCTTTCTTT.

This chain links TRBV24-1 with TRBJ2-2; D perhaps matches TRBD1 (6 bases). CDR1 and CDR2 (germline): KGHDR, SFDVKD. V was pared by 4 bases and J by 6 bases, with 11 bases between. The CDR3 consists of 14 residues. CDR3 DNA: TGTGCCACCAGTGAACCAAGGGGGTCCGGGGAGCTGTTTTTT. This encodes CATSEPRGSGELFF.

This clonotype has just one count. No conserved phenylalanine or tryptophan is present at the end of the CDR3, so a read error is the likely explanation. The CDR3 region is CASKGGLKYNEQFL. Written as DNA, the CDR3 is TGTGCCAGCAAGGGGGGGTTAAAGTACAATGAGCAGTTCCTC. The genes are TRBV2 and TRBJ2-1; TRBD2 is a possible D gene (7 bases). The V end was cut by 7 bases, the J end by 4 bases, with 14 bases between. Germline V gene data show CDR1 as SNHLY and CDR2 as FYNNEI. This CDR3 is built from 14 residues.

This clonotype appeared many times. V is TRBV29-1 and J is TRBJ2-1; D not certain. The germline CDR1 and CDR2 sequences are SQVTM and ANQGSEA. The CDR3 sequence is 14 residues long. Trimming removed 3 bases at V and 2 bases at J, with 11 bases between. CDR3 DNA sequence: TGCAGCGTTGAGGCCTCGTTCCCCTACAATGAGCAGTTCTTC. Translation gives CSVEASFPYNEQFF.

Ten or more counts support this clonotype. The chain is built from TRBV29-1 and TRBJ2-4; D is ambiguous. Trimming stripped 5 bases from V and 3 bases from J, with 14 bases between. The CDR3 consists of 14 residues. Per germline, CDR1 SQVTM and CDR2 ANQGSEA. The CDR3: CSVPIGRDKNIQYF. CDR3 DNA sequence: TGCAGCGTTCCGATCGGTAGGGACAAAAACATTCAGTACTTC.

In its sample, this clonotype was seen many times. The genes are TRBV7-3 and TRBJ1-1, with D tentatively TRBD1 (6 bases). The germline V gene encodes CDR1 SGHTA and CDR2 FQGTGA. V dropped 4 bases and J dropped 5 bases, with 14 bases sitting between them. CDR3 length: 14 residues. CDR3 coding DNA: TGTGCCAGCAGCTCCACAGGGCTAGAGACTGAAGCTTTCTTT. Translating it yields CASSSTGLETEAFF.

This clonotype was found many times. The V call is TRBV12-3 or TRBV12-4, the J call TRBJ2-5; the D gene is possibly TRBD2 (6 bases). The CDR3 loop spans 14 amino acids. Deletions cut 4 bases from V and 2 bases from J, with 11 bases between. This CDR3 reads CASSSLGLQETQYF. The CDR3 coding sequence is TGTGCCAGCAGTTCTCTGGGACTTCAAGAGACCCAGTACTTC.

This clonotype was seen repeatedly, ten times or more. V is TRBV9 and J is TRBJ2-7, with 7 positions matching TRBD2. Germline CDR1 and CDR2: SGDLS and YYNGEE. This CDR3 is 14 amino acids long. J was trimmed by 3 bases and V by 2 bases; bases with no gene match: 5. CDR3: CASSVGRGNYEQYF. The CDR3 DNA reads TGTGCCAGCAGCGTTGGGCGGGGGAACTACGAGCAGTACTTC.

This clonotype was counted at least ten times. The chain couples TRBV5-1 to TRBJ2-7, with a tentative D call TRBD2 (5 bases). This CDR3 comprises 13 residues. The germline CDR1 and CDR2 sequences are SGHRS and YFSETQ. V was pared by 0 bases and J by 6 bases, with 10 bases between. CDR3 DNA: TGCGCCAGCAGCTTGGAGACCGGACTCGAGCAGTACTTC. As protein: CASSLETGLEQYF. Full variable domain (remainder filled in from reference TRBV5-1 and TRBJ2-7): KAGVTQTPRYLIKTRGQQVTLSCSPISGHRSVSWYQQTPGQGLQFLFEYFSETQRNKGNFPGRFSGRQFSNSRSEMNVSTLELGDSALYLCASSLETGLEQYFGPGTRLTVT.

The chain carries TRBV4-2 and TRBJ2-3, with D unclear. Germline V gene lookup returns CDR1 LGHNA and CDR2 YNFKEQ. Trimming removed 1 base from V and 6 bases from J, with 17 bases in between. The CDR3 consists of 16 residues. CDR3 sequence (DNA): TGTGCCAGCAGCCAAGGTACCGGTAGGGCGGCGGATACGCAGTATTTT. Translation gives CASSQGTGRAADTQYF.